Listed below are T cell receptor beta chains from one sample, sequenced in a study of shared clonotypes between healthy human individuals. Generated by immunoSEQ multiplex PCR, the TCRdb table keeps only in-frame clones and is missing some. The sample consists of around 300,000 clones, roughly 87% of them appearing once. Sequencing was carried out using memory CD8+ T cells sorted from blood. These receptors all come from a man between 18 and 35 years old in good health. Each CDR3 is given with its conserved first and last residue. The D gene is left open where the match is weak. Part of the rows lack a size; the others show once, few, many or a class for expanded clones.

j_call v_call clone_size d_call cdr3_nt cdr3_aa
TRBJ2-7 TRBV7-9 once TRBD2 TGTGCCAGCAGTCGAGGACTAGCGGGAGGAAGCTCCTACGAGCAGTACTTC CASSRGLAGGSSYEQYF
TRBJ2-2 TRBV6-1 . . TGTGCCAGCAGTGAAGACACCGGGGAGCTGTTTTTT CASSEDTGELFF
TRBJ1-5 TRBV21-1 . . TGTGCCATCTGCAGGGCCGGACAGCCCCAGCATTTT CAICRAGQPQHF
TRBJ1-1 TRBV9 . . TGTGCCAGCAGCGCGGGCCCAGGGACTGAAGCTTTCTTT CASSAGPGTEAFF
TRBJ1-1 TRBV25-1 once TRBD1 TGTGCCAGCAGTGAATCGGTACAGGGGGCCTGGACTGAAGCTTTCTTT CASSESVQGAWTEAFF
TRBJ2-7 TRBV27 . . TGTGCCAGCAGTTTATCGCTCGGGGCTTCGCACGAGCAGTACTTC CASSLSLGASHEQYF
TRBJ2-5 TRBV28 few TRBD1 TGTGCCAGCAGACCTCAACAGGGGGCGAGGACGCAAGAGACCCAGTACTTC CASRPQQGARTQETQYF
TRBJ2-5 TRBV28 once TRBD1 TGTGCCAGCAGTTTATTTGGGACAGGAAAAGAGACCCAGTACTTC CASSLFGTGKETQYF
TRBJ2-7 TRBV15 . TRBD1 TGTGCCACCAGCATGGACAGGGATGGATACGAGCAGTACTTC CATSMDRDGYEQYF
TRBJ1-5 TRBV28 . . TGTGCCAGCAGGAAAGGCAGGGTTTCCGATCAGCCCCAGCATTTT CASRKGRVSDQPQHF
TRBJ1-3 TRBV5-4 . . TGTGCCAGCAGTTTTGACAGCCTCGGAAACACCATATATTTT CASSFDSLGNTIYF
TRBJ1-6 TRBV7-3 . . TGTGCCAGCAGCTCCACAACAGGTTCACCCCTCCACTTT CASSSTTGSPLHF
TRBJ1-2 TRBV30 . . TGTGCCTGGAGTGGGGACAACTATGGCTACACCTTC CAWSGDNYGYTF
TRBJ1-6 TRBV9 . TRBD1 TGTGCCAGCAGCGGACCTCAGGGGGCTGACGGATTCTATAATTCACCCCTCCACTTT CASSGPQGADGFYNSPLHF
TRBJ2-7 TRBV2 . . TGTGCCAGCAGTTTACCGGGTTTCCCTAGATTCTACGAGCAGTACTTC CASSLPGFPRFYEQYF
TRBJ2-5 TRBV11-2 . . TGTGCCAGCAGCTTAGTTAAGGGTTTCCAAGAGACCCAGTACTTC CASSLVKGFQETQYF
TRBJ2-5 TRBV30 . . TGTGCCTGGAGTGTAGGGCAGGGACGAGAGACCCAGTACTTC CAWSVGQGRETQYF
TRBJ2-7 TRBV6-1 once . TGTGCCAGCGTCGAGAGGGTAGGGCTCTACGAGCAGTACTTC CASVERVGLYEQYF
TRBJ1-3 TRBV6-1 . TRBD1 TGTGCCAGCAGTGAGTGGACAGGGGAAGGTGGAAACACCATATATTTT CASSEWTGEGGNTIYF
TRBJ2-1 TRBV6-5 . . TGTGCCAGCAGTTACTCGAGAGCCTACTCCTACAATGAGCAGTTCTTC CASSYSRAYSYNEQFF
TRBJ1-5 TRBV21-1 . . TGTGCCAGCAGCGCGGATCGACAGGCCTATCAGCCCCAGCATTTT CASSADRQAYQPQHF
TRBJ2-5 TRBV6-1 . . TGTGCCAGCAGTGAAGGAAAGTTATGGGCCTTGGAGACCCAGTACTTC CASSEGKLWALETQYF
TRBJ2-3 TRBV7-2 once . TGTGCCAGCAGCTTACTAGCTAATGGTGCAGATACGCAGTATTTT CASSLLANGADTQYF
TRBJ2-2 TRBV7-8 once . TGTGCCAGCAGCCTGGCAGGAGGGAAAGGGACCGGGGAGCTGTTTTTT CASSLAGGKGTGELFF
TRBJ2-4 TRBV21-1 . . TGTGCCAGCAGCAAAGCAGAGGGGGCTGGCAAAAACATTCAGTACTTC CASSKAEGAGKNIQYF
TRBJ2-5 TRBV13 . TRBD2 TGTGCCAGCAGCTTAGCCCTAGCGGGGGTGGGAGAGACCCAGTACTTC CASSLALAGVGETQYF
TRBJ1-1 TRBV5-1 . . TGCGCCAGCAGCTTGGTCGCAGGGAGCTTGAACACTGAAGCTTTCTTT CASSLVAGSLNTEAFF
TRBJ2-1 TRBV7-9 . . TGTGCCAGCAGCTTAGCTCTAAATAAGGAGCAGTTCTTC CASSLALNKEQFF
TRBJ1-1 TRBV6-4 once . TGTGCCAGCAGTGACACGGGAAACACTGAAGCTTTCTTT CASSDTGNTEAFF
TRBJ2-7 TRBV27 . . TGTGCCAGCAGTTTGTACGAGCAGTACTTC CASSLYEQYF
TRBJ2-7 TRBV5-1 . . TGCGCCAGCAGCTTGGACAGGGTCATCGACGAGCAGTACTTC CASSLDRVIDEQYF
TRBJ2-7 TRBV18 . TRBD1 TGTGCCAGCTCACCACCGGTGGCCACAGGGGGCGGGCAGTACTTC CASSPPVATGGGQYF
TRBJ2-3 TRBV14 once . TGTGCCAGCAGCCAAGATCGGGGGTGGGCATACAGAGATACGCAGTATTTT CASSQDRGWAYRDTQYF
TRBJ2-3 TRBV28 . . TGTGCCAGCAGTCCCCTTGGGGGCACAGATACGCAGTATTTT CASSPLGGTDTQYF
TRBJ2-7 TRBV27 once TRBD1 TGTGCCAGCAGACGACAGGGGTTGGACGAGCAGTACTTC CASRRQGLDEQYF
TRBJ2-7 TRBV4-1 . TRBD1 TGCGCCAGCAGCCAAGAGCCCGGGACAGGGAGTAGACAGTACTTC CASSQEPGTGSRQYF
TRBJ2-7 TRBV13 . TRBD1 TGTGCCAGCAGCGACGACAGGGTCGAGCAGTACTTC CASSDDRVEQYF
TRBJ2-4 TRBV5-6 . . TGTGCCAGCAGCTTTAACCAGGGGATAAACATTCAGTACTTC CASSFNQGINIQYF
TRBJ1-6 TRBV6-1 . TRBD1 TGTGCCAGCAGATGGACAGGTTTTTCACCCCTCCACTTT CASRWTGFSPLHF
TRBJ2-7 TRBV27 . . TGTGCCAGCAAGGTTCAGGGGAGTTACGAGCAGTACTTC CASKVQGSYEQYF
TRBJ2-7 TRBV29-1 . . TGCAGCGTTGAATTGGGCGGCGGCTACGAGCAGTACTTC CSVELGGGYEQYF
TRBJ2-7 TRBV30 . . TGTGCCTGGAGTGTAGGACATTCCTACGAGCAGTACTTC CAWSVGHSYEQYF
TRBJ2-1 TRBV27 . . TGTGCCAGCAGTTTATCACCCTACAATGAGCAGTTCTTC CASSLSPYNEQFF
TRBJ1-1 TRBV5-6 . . TGTGCCAGCAGATCGGCCGGGTACACTGAAGCTTTCTTT CASRSAGYTEAFF
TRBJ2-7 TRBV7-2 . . TGTGCCAGCAGCTCTTGGGACTCGGCCTACGAGCAGTACTTC CASSSWDSAYEQYF
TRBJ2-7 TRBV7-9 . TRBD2 TGTGCCAGCAGCTTAAGGTGGGAAGCGGGAGGCAGCTCCTACGAGCAGTACTTC CASSLRWEAGGSSYEQYF
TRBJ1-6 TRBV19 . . TGTGCCAGTAACCTGAACAGGTTCTCCTATAATTCACCCCTCCACTTT CASNLNRFSYNSPLHF
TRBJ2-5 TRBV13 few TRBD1 TGTGCCAGCAGCCCACAGGGGGCGAAGACCCAGTACTTC CASSPQGAKTQYF
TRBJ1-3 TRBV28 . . TGTGCCAGCAGTTTACTGGCTTATGGCCACTCTGGAAACACCATATATTTT CASSLLAYGHSGNTIYF
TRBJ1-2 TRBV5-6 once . TGTGCCAGCAGCTTTTTAGAGGGTGGGCTGGGCTATGGCTACACCTTC CASSFLEGGLGYGYTF
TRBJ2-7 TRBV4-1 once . TGCGCCAGCGAAGGGACGAACGAGCAGTACTTC CASEGTNEQYF
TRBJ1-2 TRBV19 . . TGTGCCAGTAGTTCCAGGGGACGGGGAGACTATGGCTACACCTTC CASSSRGRGDYGYTF
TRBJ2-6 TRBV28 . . TGTGCCAGCAGTTTAGGCCGCGGAGTAGGGGTCTACGTCCTGACTTTC CASSLGRGVGVYVLTF
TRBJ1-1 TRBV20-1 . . TGCAGTGCCATCGAGGGCACTGAAGCTTTCTTT CSAIEGTEAFF
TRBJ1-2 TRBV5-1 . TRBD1 TGCGCCAGCAGCTTGGCCGTTGTGACAGGGTACGGCTACACCTTC CASSLAVVTGYGYTF
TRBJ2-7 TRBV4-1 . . TGCGCCAGCAGCCAGGAACTTAGGCTTTCTCTAGGGGACGAGCAGTACTTC CASSQELRLSLGDEQYF
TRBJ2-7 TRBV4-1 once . TGCGCCAGCAGCCAAAACACCGGGCGCGAGCAGTACTTC CASSQNTGREQYF
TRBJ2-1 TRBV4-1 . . TGCGCCAGCAGCCTGAGCAGGGGCTACAATGAGCAGTTCTTC CASSLSRGYNEQFF